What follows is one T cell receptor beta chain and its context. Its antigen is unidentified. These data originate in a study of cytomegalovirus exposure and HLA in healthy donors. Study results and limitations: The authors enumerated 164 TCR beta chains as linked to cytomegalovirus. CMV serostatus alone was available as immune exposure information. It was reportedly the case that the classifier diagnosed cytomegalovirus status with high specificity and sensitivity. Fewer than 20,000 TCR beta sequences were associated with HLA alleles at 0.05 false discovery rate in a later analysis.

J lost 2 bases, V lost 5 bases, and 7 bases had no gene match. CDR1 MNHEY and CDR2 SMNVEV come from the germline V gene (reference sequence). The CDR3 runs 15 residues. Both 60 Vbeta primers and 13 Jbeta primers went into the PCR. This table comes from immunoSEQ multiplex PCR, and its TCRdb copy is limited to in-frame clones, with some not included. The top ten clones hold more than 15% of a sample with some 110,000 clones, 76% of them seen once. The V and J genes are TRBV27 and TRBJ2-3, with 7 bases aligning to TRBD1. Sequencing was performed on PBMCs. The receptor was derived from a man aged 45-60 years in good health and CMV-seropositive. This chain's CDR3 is CASSPHRGFTDTQYF. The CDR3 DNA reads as TGTGCCAGCAGTCCACACAGGGGCTTCACAGATACGCAGTATTTT.